These 19 T cell receptor beta chains were sequenced from one sample in a study of blood T cells in healthy people across ages. Primers used in a second PCR of roughly 6 to 11 cycles were a sample-barcoded 5' primer and a J-beta primer mix. TCRdb redid the calling of the 5' RACE reads with MiXCR, one entry per CDR3 protein. This table holds nearly 1 million distinct CDR3 sequences, roughly half found once. The sequenced sample was blood. Every receptor here comes from an older woman in good health.

The chain links TRBV6-2 or TRBV6-3 to TRBJ2-7, with TRBD2 as a possible D gene (5 bases). CDR3 size: 14 residues. The germline gives CDR1 MNHEY, CDR2 SVGEGT. The ends were cut back, 10 bases at V and 7 bases at J, with 23 bases in the middle. Written as DNA, the CDR3 is TGTGCCACCTGCAATGTTGGACTTTACAATGAGCAGTACTTC. The encoded protein is CATCNVGLYNEQYF.

CDR3 sequence: CASSPLAGVRQETQYF. CDR3 DNA sequence: TGTGCCAGCAGTCCATTAGCGGGAGTACGCCAAGAGACCCAGTACTTC. The V call is TRBV27, the J call TRBJ2-5, with 9 bases aligning to TRBD2. CDR3 size: 16 residues. The V segment lost 5 bases and the J segment 1 base; nucleotides outside the gene matches: 8. Germline values: CDR1 MNHEY, CDR2 SMNVEV (reference sequence).

The CDR3 loop is CASSLVSIGSYEQYF. Here the CDR3 DNA reads TGTGCCAGCAGCTTAGTTTCCATCGGGTCCTACGAGCAGTACTTC. The rearrangement uses TRBV7-2 and TRBJ2-4; D remains unclear. The better agreement between TRBJ2-7 and the DNA end casts doubt on the J call. This CDR3 has 15 amino acids. Germline assignment: CDR1 SGHTA and CDR2 FQGNSA.

This clonotype has a handful of counts. The chain links TRBV12-3 or TRBV12-4 to TRBJ1-2, with D hard to call. This CDR3 is built from 16 residues. The germline V and J ends were trimmed by 5 bases and 1 base, with 17 bases remaining between them. The CDR3 nucleotides are TGTGCCAGCAGTCCTCATGGGGATCCCGGTAACTATGGCTACACCTTC. Protein product: CASSPHGDPGNYGYTF.

This clonotype was seen once. The V call is TRBV6-5, the J call TRBJ1-2; tentatively, D is TRBD1 (5 bases). CDR3 length equals 13 residues. The germline CDR1 and CDR2 sequences are MNHEY and SVGAGI. V lost 5 bases to trimming and J lost 8 bases, with 15 bases between them. CDR3 residues: CASSDPGTIGYTF. The CDR3 DNA reads as TGTGCCAGCAGTGACCCCGGGACGATAGGCTACACCTTC.

The chain links TRBV12-3 or TRBV12-4 to TRBJ2-1; 10 bases align to TRBD2. Unmatched junction bases numbered 18, after V lost 4 bases and J lost 0 bases. This CDR3 comprises 21 residues. The DNA of the CDR3 is TGTGCCAGCAGTTCCCTACTTCCCGGGCTAGCGGGAGAGCGCTCCTACAATGAGCAGTTCTTC. As protein: CASSSLLPGLAGERSYNEQFF.

This chain uses TRBV4-3 with TRBJ1-4; D may be TRBD1 (6 bases). Between the trimmed V and J ends, which lost 4 bases and 6 bases, there was a span of 15 bases. Germline V gene sequence: CDR1 LGHNA, CDR2 YSLEER. The CDR3 totals 15 residues. CDR3 region: CASSPARGGYEKLFF. The CDR3 DNA reads TGCGCCAGCAGCCCCGCGAGGGGGGGATATGAAAAACTGTTTTTT.

This clonotype was detected only a few times. The CDR3: CASSSRGSIRTYEQYF. In DNA form, the CDR3 reads TGTGCCAGCAGCTCCCGGGGCAGCATACGCACCTACGAGCAGTACTTC. The rearrangement links TRBV11-2 to TRBJ2-5, with D possibly being TRBD1 or TRBD2 (5 bases each). The J call may be mistaken, given a closer DNA end match to TRBJ2-7. The germline V gene encodes CDR1 SGHAT and CDR2 FQNNGV. This CDR3 comprises 16 residues.

The gene calls are TRBV29-1 and TRBJ2-1; unclear D gene. V lost 4 bases to trimming and J lost 6 bases, with 16 bases between them. CDR1 SQVTM and CDR2 ANQGSEA come from the germline V gene. The CDR3 is 14 amino acids. CDR3: CSVARTQVGNEQFF. The CDR3, as DNA: TGCAGCGTTGCCAGGACCCAGGTCGGCAATGAGCAGTTCTTC.

The chain carries TRBV4-2 and TRBJ1-1, with 7 bases fitting TRBD1. CDR1 LGHNA and CDR2 YNFKEQ come from the germline V gene. With 1 base clipped from V and 1 base from J, the junction kept 3 bases outside the gene matches. The CDR3 runs 15 residues. CDR3 sequence: CASSQGGTANTEAFF. The CDR3 DNA sequence: TGTGCCAGCAGCCAAGGCGGGACAGCGAACACTGAAGCTTTCTTT.

The chain couples TRBV20-1 to TRBJ1-4, with D uncertain. This CDR3 has 13 residues. The ends were cut back, 0 bases at V and 5 bases at J, with 7 bases in the middle. The germline V gene encodes CDR1 DFQATT and CDR2 SNEGSKA (reference sequence). The CDR3 region has the DNA TGCAGTGCTAGAGATTGGCAGAATGAAAAACTGTTTTTT. Protein: CSARDWQNEKLFF.

The rearrangement joins TRBV25-1 to TRBJ1-1, with a weak D call TRBD1 (5 bases). The CDR3 contains 15 residues. The germline CDR1 and CDR2 sequences are MGHDK and SYGVNS. Trimming stripped 1 base from V and 4 bases from J, with 13 bases between. The CDR3, as DNA: TGTGCCAGCAGTGAATGGGGGAGGGGAGGCACTGAAGCTTTCTTT. It translates to CASSEWGRGGTEAFF.

This chain links TRBV27 with TRBJ2-2; no clear D gene. Germline assignment: CDR1 MNHEY and CDR2 SMNVEV (reference sequence). V shed 5 bases and J shed 0 bases, with 7 bases lying between them. The CDR3 is made up of 14 amino acids. The CDR3 loop is CASSIAPNTGELFF. The DNA of the CDR3 is TGTGCCAGCAGTATCGCACCGAACACCGGGGAGCTGTTTTTT.

CDR3 nucleotide sequence: TGTGCCACCAGCGCTCAACTGGCGGGGCGGGAGACACAGTTCTTC. Translating gives CATSAQLAGRETQFF. This chain connects TRBV15 to TRBJ2-1, with 7 nucleotides matching TRBD2. The CDR3 contains 15 residues. The V and J ends lost 5 bases and 13 bases, in that order; junction bases with no gene match: 17. Per the germline V gene, CDR1 is LNHNV and CDR2 is YYDKDF (reference sequence).

The chain is built from TRBV24-1 and TRBJ2-7; D could derive from TRBD1 or TRBD2 (5 bases each). The tail of the sequence fits TRBJ2-5 better, so the J call may be wrong. The CDR3 extends over 16 amino acids. Germline loops: CDR1 KGHDR, CDR2 SFDVKD. CDR3 region: CATSDLRDQMGETQYF. CDR3 DNA sequence: TGTGCCACCAGTGATTTAAGGGACCAGATGGGAGAGACCCAGTACTTC.

V and J are TRBV7-9 and TRBJ2-5; tentative D call: TRBD2 (7 bases). V lost 4 bases, J lost 2 bases, and 20 bases lay in between. Germline values: CDR1 SEHNR, CDR2 FQNEAQ (reference sequence). The CDR3 consists of 17 residues. CDR3 coding DNA: TGTGCCAGCAGCTCGCATAGGGGGGGGGCTACTCAAGAGACCCAGTACTTC. It codes for CASSSHRGGATQETQYF.

V gene TRBV5-1 combines with J gene TRBJ2-1; TRBD1 is a possible D gene (6 bases). Germline values: CDR1 SGHRS, CDR2 YFSETQ. CDR3 size: 17 residues. V was cut by 5 bases and J by 3 bases, with 21 bases left in between. The CDR3 DNA reads TGCGCCAGCAGATCAGCGGCGCGACAGGATAACTACAATGAGCAGTTCTTC. It is translated as CASRSAARQDNYNEQFF.

The chain links TRBV12-3 or TRBV12-4 to TRBJ2-3; TRBD2 is a possible D gene (6 bases). V was pared by 4 bases and J by 5 bases, with 16 bases between. This CDR3 contains 15 residues. The DNA for the CDR3 is TGTGCCAGCAGTTCTCGCGGAGGGAGCCGAGATACGCAGTATTTT. Translated, it gives CASSSRGGSRDTQYF.

The chain recombines TRBV20-1 with TRBJ2-1; no reliable D call. CDR1 and CDR2 from the germline V gene are DFQATT and SNEGSKA (reference sequence). The CDR3 is made up of 11 amino acids. V was cut by 4 bases and J by 4 bases, with 5 bases left in between. CDR3 amino acids: CSAKFYNEQFF. The CDR3 nucleotides are TGCAGTGCTAAATTTTACAATGAGCAGTTCTTC.